Each of the 29 T cell receptor beta chains below was sequenced from the same sample in a study of blood T cell repertoires in COVID-19. Profiled with immunoSEQ multiplex PCR; TCRdb holds only in-frame clones, not every one. The table includes approximately 100,000 clones, around 94% detected once. The sample was peripheral blood. These receptor sequences come from a man aged 45-65 years with active COVID-19.

The V and J genes are TRBV4-1 and TRBJ2-7; possibly TRBD2 for D (5 bases). V shed 0 bases and J shed 5 bases, with 11 bases lying between them. Germline assignment: CDR1 MGHRA and CDR2 YSYEKL. The CDR3 covers 14 residues. Written as DNA, the CDR3 is TGCGCCAGCAGCCAAGATGAGGGCAGCCACGAGCAGTACTTC. As protein: CASSQDEGSHEQYF.

The J gene is TRBJ1-1, the V gene TRBV15; D ambiguous. This CDR3 is built from 16 residues. The germline CDR1 and CDR2 sequences are LNHNV and YYDKDF (reference sequence). The V end lost 0 bases, the J end lost 7 bases, and 18 bases lay between the germline ends. In nucleotides, the CDR3 is TGTGCCACCAGCAGAGATTGGGCAGGAGCTGGAGGTGAAGCTTTCTTT. Encoded protein: CATSRDWAGAGGEAFF.

This clone was recorded only once. This sequence joins TRBV6-6 and TRBJ2-5; 14 nucleotides align to TRBD2. Germline CDR1 and CDR2: MNHNY and SVGAGI (reference sequence). Unmatched junction bases numbered 5, after V lost 6 bases and J lost 5 bases. The CDR3 contains 15 residues. The CDR3 DNA reads TGTGCCAGCAGGGGGACTAGCGGGAGTATGGAGACCCAGTACTTC. Encoded protein: CASRGTSGSMETQYF.

The chain uses TRBV5-6 and TRBJ2-3, with unresolved D. V was pared by 4 bases and J by 0 bases, with 6 bases between. The CDR3 totals 13 residues. Germline CDR1 and CDR2: SGHDT and YYEEEE. In DNA, the CDR3 is TGTGCCAGCAGCCCCCCGAGCACAGATACGCAGTATTTT. Encoded protein: CASSPPSTDTQYF.

The CDR3 protein is CASSPGAGTSGTGELFF. The DNA of the CDR3 is TGTGCCAGCTCACCCGGCGCCGGGACTAGCGGGACCGGGGAGCTGTTTTTT. This rearrangement joins TRBV18 to TRBJ2-2; 12 bases match TRBD2. The V and J ends lost 3 bases and 5 bases, in that order; junction bases with no gene match: 7. This CDR3 has 17 residues. Per germline, CDR1 KGHSH and CDR2 LQKENI.

This CDR3 is CASPRGHNQPQHF. For the CDR3, the DNA is TGTGCCAGTCCCAGGGGGCACAATCAGCCCCAGCATTTT. This chain uses TRBV27 with TRBJ1-5; TRBD1 matches at 8 bases. V lost 9 bases, J lost 3 bases, and 4 bases stayed unmatched. Germline CDR1 MNHEY, CDR2 SMNVEV (reference sequence). This CDR3 has 13 residues.

V usage is TRBV28 and J usage is TRBJ2-3, with 9 bases identical to TRBD1. Per germline, CDR1 MDHEN and CDR2 SYDVKM. Trimming took 6 bases from V and 2 from J; bases not matched to a gene: 3. This CDR3 region has 14 residues. The CDR3 here is CASRGQGLTDTQYF. The CDR3 coding sequence is TGTGCCAGCAGGGGACAGGGACTCACAGATACGCAGTATTTT. The full variable domain, completed using reference TRBV28 and TRBJ2-3, is DVKVTQSSRYLVKRTGEKVFLECVQDMDHENMFWYRQDPGLGLRLIYFSYDVKMKEKGDIPEGYSVSREKKERFSLILESASTNQTSMYLCASRGQGLTDTQYFGPGTRLTVL.

CDR3 in DNA: TGCGCCAGCAGCCCGGGGGAATTGGTGGCCGGGGAGCTGTTTTTT. Translated, it gives CASSPGELVAGELFF. This sequence joins TRBV5-1 and TRBJ2-2, with D maybe TRBD2 (6 bases). Germline CDR1 reads SGHRS; CDR2 reads YFSETQ. The ends were cut back, 4 bases at V and 6 bases at J, with 16 bases in the middle. This CDR3 spans 15 amino acids.

This chain connects TRBV24-1 to TRBJ2-1, with 8 bases that match TRBD2. J lost 4 bases, V lost 3 bases, and 13 bases had no gene match. This CDR3 has 18 residues. The germline CDR1 and CDR2 sequences are KGHDR and SFDVKD. CDR3 residues: CATSDNIAGTRGYNEQFF. The CDR3 nucleotides read TGTGCCACCAGTGATAATATAGCGGGAACAAGGGGTTACAATGAGCAGTTCTTC.

Here the CDR3 DNA reads TGTGCCAGCAGCCTGGGCATATATAGCGGCAATGAGCAGTTCTTC. This encodes CASSLGIYSGNEQFF. V and J are TRBV27 and TRBJ2-1; weak D call: TRBD2 (6 bases). The V gene's germline CDR1 is MNHEY and CDR2 SMNVEV (reference sequence). The CDR3 has 15 residues. Trimming shortened V by 6 bases and J by 6 bases, and 18 bases separated the two germline ends.

This clone is a singleton in its sample. The V call is TRBV19, the J call TRBJ2-7; TRBD2 matches at 10 bases. V lost 5 bases, J lost 7 bases, and 14 bases stayed unmatched. Germline CDR1 is LNHDA and CDR2 is SQIVND (reference sequence). The CDR3 runs to 16 residues. This chain's CDR3 is CASSASVGLAKREQYF. As DNA, the CDR3 is TGTGCCAGTAGTGCCTCTGTGGGACTAGCGAAGCGGGAGCAGTACTTC.

J is TRBJ2-2 and V is TRBV3-1 (or the pseudogene TRBV3-2); no clear D gene. The CDR3 spans 15 residues. Between the trimmed V and J ends, which lost 1 base and 3 bases, there was a span of 9 bases. The germline gives CDR1 LGHDT, CDR2 YNNKEL (reference sequence). In DNA form, the CDR3 reads TGTGCCAGCAGCCAAGTAAGAGGCTACACCGGGGAGCTGTTTTTT. It specifies CASSQVRGYTGELFF.

This clone came up once. The J gene is TRBJ2-1, the V gene TRBV9, with 7 bases matching TRBD2. The CDR3 runs 13 residues. Germline values: CDR1 SGDLS, CDR2 YYNGEE. Germline trimming cut 0 bases from V and 8 bases from J; bases unmatched to any gene: 2. The CDR3 DNA follows: TGTGCCAGCAGCGTAGGACTAGCAGATGAGCAGTTCTTC. Amino acids: CASSVGLADEQFF. Full variable domain (remainder filled in from reference TRBV9 and TRBJ2-1): DSGVTQTPKHLITATGQRVTLRCSPRSGDLSVYWYQQSLDQGLQFLIQYYNGEERAKGNILERFSAQQFPDLHSELNLSSLELGDSALYFCASSVGLADEQFFGPGTRLTVL.

The V call is TRBV28, the J call TRBJ2-1; D is perhaps TRBD1 (5 bases). The CDR3 length is 12 residues. Trimming took 6 bases from V and 15 from J, leaving 18 bases between them. Germline lookup yields CDR1 MDHEN and CDR2 SYDVKM. CDR3 protein: CASSSFKGSAFF. CDR3 bases: TGTGCCAGCAGCTCCTTTAAGGGGTCAGCGTTCTTC.

The chain carries TRBV27 and TRBJ1-2; D might be TRBD1 (6 bases). The CDR3 is made up of 14 amino acids. With 0 bases removed from V and 6 bases from J, the gap between germline ends came to 11 bases. The V gene's germline CDR1 is MNHEY and CDR2 SMNVEV (reference sequence). CDR3 sequence (DNA): TGTGCCAGCAGTTTATCGATGGGGGCACATGGCTACACCTTC. It translates to CASSLSMGAHGYTF.

This clone was picked up one time. The genes are TRBV5-6 and TRBJ1-6; the D gene is possibly TRBD1 (5 bases). This CDR3 region has 17 residues. Deletions cut 4 bases from V and 0 bases from J, with 14 bases between. The germline V gene has CDR1 SGHDT and CDR2 YYEEEE. The CDR3 region is CASSPTGGGSYNSPLHF. For the CDR3, the DNA is TGTGCCAGCAGCCCGACGGGCGGGGGCTCCTATAATTCACCCCTCCACTTT.

The chain carries TRBV5-4 and TRBJ1-4; TRBD1 might be the D (6 bases). CDR3 length: 17 residues. Per germline, CDR1 SGHNT and CDR2 YYREEE (reference sequence). Trimming pared 0 bases from V and 2 bases from J, leaving 14 bases between. The CDR3 nucleotides are TGTGCCAGCAGCTTGGCCGGGGGGGCAGGCACTAATGAAAAACTGTTTTTT. Protein product: CASSLAGGAGTNEKLFF. The full variable domain, its missing parts supplied by reference TRBV5-4 and TRBJ1-4, is ETGVTQSPTHLIKTRGQQVTLRCSSQSGHNTVSWYQQALGQGPQFIFQYYREEENGRGNFPPRFSGLQFPNYSSELNVNALELDDSALYLCASSLAGGAGTNEKLFFGSGTQLSVL.

CDR3 sequence: CASSQGASGNEQFF. CDR3 bases: TGTGCCAGCAGCCAAGGGGCTAGCGGCAATGAGCAGTTCTTC. The chain couples TRBV3-1 (or the pseudogene TRBV3-2) to TRBJ2-1; TRBD2 matches 7 bases. CDR1 and CDR2 from the germline V gene are LGHDT and YNNKEL (reference sequence). Trimming cost V 1 base and J 6 bases; bases outside gene matches: 3. CDR3 length equals 14 residues.

V gene TRBV29-1 combines with J gene TRBJ1-2; possibly TRBD1 for D (5 bases). CDR3 length: 11 residues. The germline gives CDR1 SQVTM, CDR2 ANQGSEA. Trimming took 5 bases from V and 7 from J, leaving 11 bases between them. Here the CDR3 reads CSVLGRSGYTF. In nucleotides, the CDR3 is TGCAGCGTTTTGGGGCGAAGTGGCTACACCTTC.

The chain couples TRBV2 to TRBJ1-2; D might be TRBD1 (5 bases). V was pared by 3 bases and J by 3 bases, with 8 bases between. This CDR3 is built from 13 residues. CDR1 and CDR2 (germline): SNHLY, FYNNEI. CDR3 region: CASSDRDYYGYTF. CDR3 coding DNA: TGTGCCAGCAGTGACAGGGACTACTATGGCTACACCTTC.

The genes are TRBV11-2 and TRBJ1-1; 8 bases map to TRBD1. The germline V gene has CDR1 SGHAT and CDR2 FQNNGV. The CDR3 covers 13 residues. J lost 6 bases, V lost 4 bases, and 4 bases had no gene match. The CDR3 spells CASSSWTGPEAFF. CDR3 nucleotides: TGTGCCAGCAGCTCATGGACAGGGCCTGAAGCTTTCTTT.

For the CDR3, the DNA is TGTGCCAGCAGTTTCCAGTCCTCCTACAATGAGCAGTTCTTC. Amino acid sequence: CASSFQSSYNEQFF. The chain employs TRBV28 and TRBJ2-1; D call uncertain. Trimming cost V 3 bases and J 0 bases, with 6 bases left between them. The CDR3 covers 14 residues. Germline CDR1 MDHEN, CDR2 SYDVKM.

The V and J genes are TRBV13 and TRBJ2-2; TRBD1 matches 11 bases. Germline CDR1 and CDR2: PRHDT and FYEKMQ (reference sequence). The trim removed 3 bases at V and 6 bases at J, leaving 6 bases unmatched. The CDR3 runs 16 residues. The DNA of the CDR3 is TGTGCCAGCAGCTTGAGGACAGGGGGCAAGTCCGGGGAGCTGTTTTTT. As protein: CASSLRTGGKSGELFF. The complete variable domain, with remaining parts taken from reference TRBV13 and TRBJ2-2, reads AAGVIQSPRHLIKEKRETATLKCYPIPRHDTVYWYQQGPGQDPQFLISFYEKMQSDKGSIPDRFSAQQFSDYHSELNMSSLELGDSALYFCASSLRTGGKSGELFFGEGSRLTVL.

This clone has just one count. The V and J genes are TRBV29-1 and TRBJ2-1; no definite D call. Between the trimmed V and J ends, which lost 4 bases and 3 bases, there was a span of 13 bases. CDR1 and CDR2 (germline): SQVTM, ANQGSEA. This CDR3 comprises 14 residues. CDR3 amino acids: CSVAVRRLYNEQFF. For the CDR3, the DNA is TGCAGCGTTGCGGTACGGAGACTCTACAATGAGCAGTTCTTC.

The chain employs TRBV19 and TRBJ2-6; 8 nucleotides line up with TRBD1. Germline-derived CDR1 and CDR2 are LNHDA and SQIVND (reference sequence). CDR3 length: 18 amino acids. V trimming: 2 bases; J trimming: 4 bases; junction bases outside the gene matches: 10. Here the CDR3 reads CASSISSGGWSGANVLTF. The CDR3 DNA reads TGTGCCAGTAGTATATCCTCAGGGGGCTGGTCCGGGGCCAACGTCCTGACTTTC. Full variable domain (rest looked up from reference TRBV19 and TRBJ2-6): DGGITQSPKYLFRKEGQNVTLSCEQNLNHDAMYWYRQDPGQGLRLIYYSQIVNDFQKGDIAEGYSVSREKKESFPLTVTSAQKNPTAFYLCASSISSGGWSGANVLTFGAGSRLTVL.

The V call is TRBV5-6, the J call TRBJ2-3; 9 nucleotides agree with TRBD2. V shed 5 bases, J shed 3 bases, and the junction held 7 bases outside the gene matches. There are 15 residues in the CDR3. Germline V gene data show CDR1 as SGHDT and CDR2 as YYEEEE. This CDR3 is CASRVAGVPTDTQYF. CDR3 DNA: TGTGCCAGCAGGGTAGCGGGAGTTCCAACAGATACGCAGTATTTT.

The genes are TRBV3-1 (or the pseudogene TRBV3-2) and TRBJ2-7; 12 bases fit TRBD2. Trimming at V came to 2 bases and at J to 9 bases, leaving 5 bases not matched to a gene. This CDR3 spans 14 amino acids. Per germline, CDR1 LGHDT and CDR2 YNNKEL (reference sequence). The CDR3 DNA reads TGTGCCAGCAGCCAAACCCCTAGCGGGAGGGTGCAGTACTTC. Its protein is CASSQTPSGRVQYF.

The chain uses TRBV28 and TRBJ2-1; D possibly corresponds to TRBD1 (6 bases). The germline V gene encodes CDR1 MDHEN and CDR2 SYDVKM. The length of the CDR3 is 14 residues. Trimming took off 4 bases at V and 8 bases at J, with 15 bases between the two ends. CDR3 sequence reads: CASSSPGHPDEQFF. The CDR3 bases are TGTGCCAGCAGTTCCCCGGGACACCCCGATGAGCAGTTCTTC.

The V gene is TRBV4-2, the J gene TRBJ2-7; 7 bases agree with TRBD2. The V segment lost 3 bases and the J segment 7 bases; nucleotides outside the gene matches: 15. The CDR3 spans 16 residues. Germline CDR1 LGHNA, CDR2 YNFKEQ. DNA for the CDR3: TGTGCCAGCAGCCAGGATAGAGGGGAGGGCCCTGGTGAGCAGTACTTC. Translation: CASSQDRGEGPGEQYF.